This TCR beta chain was sequenced during a study of blood T cell repertoires in COVID-19. The assay was immunoSEQ multiplex PCR, and TCRdb's table has in-frame clones only and misses some. The table shows about 63,000 clones, with roughly 80% occurring only once. Germline V gene data show CDR1 as LNHDA and CDR2 as SQIVND (reference sequence). V was pared by 6 bases and J by 6 bases, with 6 bases of the junction left unmatched. The CDR3 runs to 13 residues. V and J are TRBV19 and TRBJ1-1; TRBD1 agrees at 8 bases. Sequenced input: PBMCs or T cells enriched from blood (not recorded which). The sequence was collected from a woman in her 40s with acute COVID-19. Here the CDR3 reads CASRYMTGAEAFF. As DNA, the CDR3 is TGTGCCAGTAGGTATATGACAGGGGCTGAAGCTTTCTTT.